The rows below give T cell receptor beta chains drawn from one sample of a study of blood T cell repertoires in COVID-19. Using immunoSEQ multiplex PCR, the repertoire was profiled, and TCRdb retains in-frame clones only, with some absent. This sample has some 50,000 clones, with roughly 82% found just once. Sequencing was carried out using peripheral blood. These receptors originate from a woman aged 55-70 years with acute or convalescent COVID-19. The CDR3 runs from the conserved cysteine through the conserved F or W. D genes are given only for firm matches. Clone size is stated in some rows and not others, as once, few, many or a class when expanded.

D gene	V gene	J gene	clone size	CDR3 length	CDR3 DNA	CDR3 protein
TRBD1	TRBV2	TRBJ2-5	-	15	TGTGCCAGCAGCATACAGGGGCTGGGGAAAGAGACCCAGTACTTC	CASSIQGLGKETQYF
-	TRBV14	TRBJ2-1	-	14	TGTGCCAGCAGCCAAGATATCGAACCTCGGGAGCAGTTCTTC	CASSQDIEPREQFF
-	TRBV6-6	TRBJ1-5	-	12	TGTGCCAGCAGTCCTCCCAATCAGCCCCAGCATTTT	CASSPPNQPQHF
TRBD1	TRBV30	TRBJ1-6	-	14	TGTGCCTGGAGTGTCCCGGGACAGAATTCACCCCTCCACTTT	CAWSVPGQNSPLHF
-	TRBV30	TRBJ1-5	-	15	TGTGCCTGGGATACACAGGGTCATAGCAATCAGCCCCAGCATTTT	CAWDTQGHSNQPQHF
-	TRBV7-2	TRBJ1-4	-	14	TGTGCCATTGAGCATTGGGGAGGTGCTGAAAAACTGTTTTTT	CAIEHWGGAEKLFF
TRBD2	TRBV4-1	TRBJ2-3	-	17	TGCGCCAGCAGCCAGACCACGAGCGGGGGTCCCGCAGATACGCAGTATTTT	CASSQTTSGGPADTQYF
TRBD2	TRBV3-1/TRBV3-2	TRBJ2-1	once	16	TGTGCCAGCAGCTCCCACGCGGGAGGTGCCGTGAATGAGCAGTTCTTC	CASSSHAGGAVNEQFF
-	TRBV27	TRBJ2-2	few	16	TGTGCCAGCAGTTATGTGGGGACACGGTTGACCGGGGAGCTGTTTTTT	CASSYVGTRLTGELFF
-	TRBV4-1	TRBJ1-6	-	15	TGCGCCAGCAGCCAAGAGTCAGCTAGGAATTCACCCCTCCACTTT	CASSQESARNSPLHF
-	TRBV9	TRBJ2-3	-	15	TGTGCCAGCAGCGTAGGTTTTCTAAGCACAGATACGCAGTATTTT	CASSVGFLSTDTQYF
-	TRBV11-2	TRBJ1-3	-	13	TGTGCCAGCAGCTTTGAGGGTGGAAACACCATATATTTT	CASSFEGGNTIYF
-	TRBV5-1	TRBJ2-5	-	14	TGCGCCAGCAGGACCGGGACTCGTCAAGAGACCCAGTACTTC	CASRTGTRQETQYF
-	TRBV30	TRBJ1-5	-	17	TGTGCCTGGAGTCCATCCCGCGGGGCTTATAGCAATCAGCCCCAGCATTTT	CAWSPSRGAYSNQPQHF
-	TRBV6-5	TRBJ1-6	-	15	TGTGCCAGCACCGGGTTATGGGGCCCTAATTCACCCCTCCACTTT	CASTGLWGPNSPLHF
TRBD2	TRBV10-2	TRBJ2-2	-	15	TGCGCCAGCTCCTCTAGCGGGAGGAAAACCGGGGAGCTGTTTTTT	CASSSSGRKTGELFF
TRBD2	TRBV7-9	TRBJ2-3	-	15	TGTGCCAGCAGACCTAGCGGGCTGCGTGAAGATACGCAGTATTTT	CASRPSGLREDTQYF
-	TRBV5-4	TRBJ2-1	-	13	TGTGCCAGCAGCTTTTCAGGGATCCCTGAGCAGTTCTTC	CASSFSGIPEQFF
TRBD2	TRBV10-2	TRBJ2-1	-	14	TGCGCCATCGCATCCGGGGGGGCTGTCAATGAGCAGTTCTTC	CAIASGGAVNEQFF
-	TRBV19	TRBJ1-5	-	17	TGTGCCAGTAGTATCGGTAGGGGGAGGGTGAGCAATCAGCCCCAGCATTTT	CASSIGRGRVSNQPQHF
-	TRBV10-3	TRBJ2-1	-	13	TGTGCCATCAGGGGTCCAAGTAGCTCTGAGCAGTTCTTC	CAIRGPSSSEQFF
TRBD2	TRBV9	TRBJ2-5	-	17	TGTGCCAGCAGCCGCGAACCCGGGACTAGGATGGGGGAGACCCAGTACTTC	CASSREPGTRMGETQYF
TRBD1	TRBV19	TRBJ1-2	-	18	TGTGCCAGTAGTTCGACAGGGGGAGAGATCTTGGGTAACTATGGCTACACCTTC	CASSSTGGEILGNYGYTF
-	TRBV11-2	TRBJ2-1	-	16	TGTGCCAGCAGCCCTAGGGTCGGACTAACCTACAATGAGCAGTTCTTC	CASSPRVGLTYNEQFF
TRBD1	TRBV2	TRBJ1-6	few	14	TGTGCCAGCTTAGGAGGACAGGGATATTCACCCCTCCACTTT	CASLGGQGYSPLHF
TRBD1	TRBV2	TRBJ1-2	-	15	TGTGCCAGCAGCGCGGTAGGGGGCGAAGGCTATGGCTACACCTTC	CASSAVGGEGYGYTF
TRBD2	TRBV11-3	TRBJ2-1	-	16	TGTGCCAGCAGCTTGAGAGGGACTAGCCCTTCCAATGAGCAGTTCTTC	CASSLRGTSPSNEQFF
-	TRBV2	TRBJ1-3	-	13	TGTGCCAGCAGTGAGGAGTCTGGAAACACCATATATTTT	CASSEESGNTIYF
TRBD2	TRBV5-1	TRBJ2-5	once	14	TGCGCCAGCATGGCGGGGGGGGCCGGGGAGACCCAGTACTTC	CASMAGGAGETQYF
-	TRBV4-2	TRBJ1-6	-	14	TGTGCCAGCAGCCAAGATCTCAGGAATTCACCCCTCCACTTT	CASSQDLRNSPLHF
TRBD1	TRBV3-1/TRBV3-2	TRBJ2-7	few	14	TGTGCCAGCAGCCTCGGGACAGGGGCCAACGAGCAGTACTTC	CASSLGTGANEQYF
-	TRBV24-1	TRBJ2-1	-	14	TGTGCCACCAGTGATTCCCGGGCGGCGGGTGAGCAGTTCTTC	CATSDSRAAGEQFF
-	TRBV5-6	TRBJ1-1	-	13	TGTGCCAGCAGCTTCGCGGGACTTGATGAAGCTTTCTTT	CASSFAGLDEAFF
-	TRBV5-5	TRBJ2-3	few	17	TGTGCCAGCAGCTTGGTTGGGCCGGGGGTGGTCACAGATACGCAGTATTTT	CASSLVGPGVVTDTQYF
TRBD1	TRBV7-8	TRBJ2-5	once	14	TGTGCCAGCAGCATGCCGACAGGGGGAGAGACCCAGTACTTC	CASSMPTGGETQYF
-	TRBV6-5	TRBJ1-5	-	14	TGTGCCAGCAGTTACGGCGGGGGGGGGCAGCCCCAGCATTTT	CASSYGGGGQPQHF
TRBD1	TRBV3-1/TRBV3-2	TRBJ2-7	-	17	TGTGCCAGCAGCCAAGATCCGCGAGGGACAGGGTCTTACGAGCAGTACTTC	CASSQDPRGTGSYEQYF
-	TRBV6-1	TRBJ2-3	-	16	TGTGCCAGCAGTGATAGTGCGGGGTGGGACACAGATACGCAGTATTTT	CASSDSAGWDTDTQYF
-	TRBV5-1	TRBJ1-1	-	15	TGCGCCAGCACCCTTCTATCCGGACCCTCTCAGGGGGCTTTCTTT	CASTLLSGPSQGAFF
-	TRBV5-1	TRBJ2-3	-	17	TGCGCCAGCAGCTTGGCCGGTGTGGGCGCTGAGCTCGCTACGCAGTATTTT	CASSLAGVGAELATQYF
TRBD1	TRBV5-1	TRBJ1-2	-	13	TGCGCCAGCAGCGACGACAGGGCTGGTGGCTACACCTTC	CASSDDRAGGYTF
-	TRBV19	TRBJ2-2	-	14	TGTGCCAGTAGGGACTTTAAAATTACCGGGGAGCTGTTTTTT	CASRDFKITGELFF